This T cell receptor beta chain appears in the sequencing data of a study of cytomegalovirus exposure and HLA in healthy donors. Note on this clone: Its antigen is not known.

PCR primers comprised 60 Vbeta and 13 Jbeta primers. Measured with immunoSEQ multiplex PCR; TCRdb has only the in-frame clones, and not every one. The sample includes 70,000 to 100,000 clones, about 80% of them seen just once. Findings and limits, study-wide: Later on, an analysis tied 15,000 or so TCR beta sequences to HLA alleles at 0.05 false discovery rate.

The TCR originated in a woman aged 50 to 60 in good health and CMV-seropositive. Specimen: PBMCs.

This chain's CDR3 is CASSSSTLGFNEKLFF. The CDR3 DNA reads TGTGCCAGCAGCTCGTCCACCCTCGGGTTTAATGAAAAACTGTTTTTT. This chain links TRBV13 with TRBJ1-4; no firm D call. Trimming cost V 4 bases and J 4 bases, with 16 bases left between them. Per germline, CDR1 PRHDT and CDR2 FYEKMQ (reference sequence). The CDR3 contains 16 residues.